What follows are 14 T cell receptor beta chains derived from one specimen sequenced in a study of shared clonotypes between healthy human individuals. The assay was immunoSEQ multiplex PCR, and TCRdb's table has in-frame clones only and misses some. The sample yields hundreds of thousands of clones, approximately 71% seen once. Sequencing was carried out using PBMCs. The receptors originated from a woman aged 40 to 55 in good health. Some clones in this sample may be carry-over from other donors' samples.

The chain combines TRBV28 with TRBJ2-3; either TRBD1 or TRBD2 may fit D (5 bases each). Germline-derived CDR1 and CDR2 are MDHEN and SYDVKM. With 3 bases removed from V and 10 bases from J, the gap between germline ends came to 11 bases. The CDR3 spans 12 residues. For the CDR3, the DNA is TGTGCCAGCAGTTTCAGGGAGATTGCGCAGTATTTT. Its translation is CASSFREIAQYF.

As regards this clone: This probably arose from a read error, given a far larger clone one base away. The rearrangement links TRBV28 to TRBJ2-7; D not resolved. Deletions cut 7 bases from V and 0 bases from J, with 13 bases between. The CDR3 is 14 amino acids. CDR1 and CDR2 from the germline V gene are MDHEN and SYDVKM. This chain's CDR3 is CASNSGVPSYEQYF. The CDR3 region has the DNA TGTGCCAGCAATTCTGGAGTTCCCTCCTACGAGCAGTACTTC.

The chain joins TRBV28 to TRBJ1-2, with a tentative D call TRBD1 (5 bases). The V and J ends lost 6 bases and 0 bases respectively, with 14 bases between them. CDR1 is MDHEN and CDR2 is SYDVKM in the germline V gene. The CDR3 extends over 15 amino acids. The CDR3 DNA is TGTGCCAGCAGCGAGCCAGGGCGAGCTAACTATGGCTACACCTTC. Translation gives CASSEPGRANYGYTF.

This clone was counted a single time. The CDR3 region is CASSAGTGRSGTQYF. CDR3 nucleotides: TGTGCCAGCAGTGCCGGGACAGGGAGGAGTGGTACGCAGTATTTT. The rearrangement joins TRBV27 to TRBJ2-3; 9 bases agree with TRBD1. CDR3 length: 15 amino acids. CDR1 is MNHEY and CDR2 is SMNVEV in the germline V gene (reference sequence). V dropped 5 bases and J dropped 8; count of bases not matched to a gene: 11.

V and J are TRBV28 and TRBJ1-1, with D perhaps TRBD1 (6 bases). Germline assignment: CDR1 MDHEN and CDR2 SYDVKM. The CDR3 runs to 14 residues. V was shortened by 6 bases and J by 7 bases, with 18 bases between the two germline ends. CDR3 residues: CASRKSGEGGEAFF. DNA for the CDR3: TGTGCCAGCAGGAAATCAGGGGAGGGAGGTGAAGCTTTCTTT.

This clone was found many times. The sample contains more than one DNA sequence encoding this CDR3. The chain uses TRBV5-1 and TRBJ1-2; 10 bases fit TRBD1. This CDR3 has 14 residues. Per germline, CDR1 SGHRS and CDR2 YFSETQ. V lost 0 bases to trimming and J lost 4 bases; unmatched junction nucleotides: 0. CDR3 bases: TGCGCCAGCAGCTTGGGGACAGGGGGCTATGGCTACACCTTC. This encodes CASSLGTGGYGYTF.

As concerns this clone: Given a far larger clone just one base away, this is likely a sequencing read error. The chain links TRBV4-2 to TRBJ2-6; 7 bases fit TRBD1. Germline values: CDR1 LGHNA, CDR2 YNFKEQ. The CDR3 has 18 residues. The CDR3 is CASSVPGQLSSGADVLTF. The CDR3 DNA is TGTGCCAGCAGCGTACCGGGACAGCTTTCCTCTGGGGCCGACGTCCTGACTTTC.

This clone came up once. The CDR3 DNA reads TGTGCCAGCAGCCCCCTAAGGACTAGCGGGAAGAACACCGGGGAGCTGTTTTTT. Amino acid sequence: CASSPLRTSGKNTGELFF. The rearrangement uses TRBV7-2 and TRBJ2-2, with TRBD2 matching 12 bases. Germline trimming cut 5 bases from V and 1 base from J; bases unmatched to any gene: 8. The CDR3 spans 18 residues. From germline, CDR1 is SGHTA and CDR2 FQGNSA.

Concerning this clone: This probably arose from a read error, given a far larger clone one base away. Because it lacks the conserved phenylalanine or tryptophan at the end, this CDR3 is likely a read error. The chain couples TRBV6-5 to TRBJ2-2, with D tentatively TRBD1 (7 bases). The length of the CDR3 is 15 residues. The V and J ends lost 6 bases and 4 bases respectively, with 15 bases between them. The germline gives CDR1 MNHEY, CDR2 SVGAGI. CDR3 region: CASRETGRFTGELFL. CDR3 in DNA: TGTGCCAGCAGAGAGACAGGGAGGTTCACCGGGGAGCTGTTTCTT.

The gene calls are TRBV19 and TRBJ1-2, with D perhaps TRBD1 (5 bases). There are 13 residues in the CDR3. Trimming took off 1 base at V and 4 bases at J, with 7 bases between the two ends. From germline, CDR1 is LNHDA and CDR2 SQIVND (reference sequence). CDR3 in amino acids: CASSIGGTYGYTF. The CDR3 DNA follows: TGTGCCAGTAGTATAGGCGGGACCTATGGCTACACCTTC.

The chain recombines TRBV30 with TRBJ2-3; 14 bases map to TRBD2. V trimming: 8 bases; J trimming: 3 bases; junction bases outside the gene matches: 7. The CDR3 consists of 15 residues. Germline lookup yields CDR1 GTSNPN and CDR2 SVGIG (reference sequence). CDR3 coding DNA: TGTGCCCGGACTAGCGGGAGGTTAGGGACAGATACGCAGTATTTT. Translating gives CARTSGRLGTDTQYF. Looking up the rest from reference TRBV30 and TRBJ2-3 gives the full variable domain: SQTIHQWPATLVQPVGSPLSLECTVEGTSNPNLYWYRQAAGRGLQLLFYSVGIGQISSEVPQNLSASRPQDRQFILSSKKLLLSDSGFYLCARTSGRLGTDTQYFGPGTRLTVL.

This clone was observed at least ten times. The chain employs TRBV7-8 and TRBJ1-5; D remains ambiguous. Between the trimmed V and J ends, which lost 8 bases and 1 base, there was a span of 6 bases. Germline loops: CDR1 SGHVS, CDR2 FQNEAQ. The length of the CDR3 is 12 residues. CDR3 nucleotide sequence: TGTGCCAGCGGGCGGAGCAATCAGCCCCAGCATTTT. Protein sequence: CASGRSNQPQHF.

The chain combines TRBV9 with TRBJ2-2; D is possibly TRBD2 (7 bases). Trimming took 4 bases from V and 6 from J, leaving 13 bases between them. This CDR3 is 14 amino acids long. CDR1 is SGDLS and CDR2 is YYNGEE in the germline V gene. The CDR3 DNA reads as TGTGCCAGCAGCCCTCGCGGGGGCCCCGGGGAGCTGTTTTTT. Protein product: CASSPRGGPGELFF.

CDR3 in DNA: TGCAGCGTTGAACCCGCCGGCGGGGGAAACACCATATATTTT. It yields the protein CSVEPAGGGNTIYF. This chain links TRBV29-1 with TRBJ1-3; D ambiguous. V lost 2 bases and J 4 bases, leaving 12 bases between the germline ends. The CDR3 length is 14 residues. Germline V CDR1 and CDR2: SQVTM, ANQGSEA.